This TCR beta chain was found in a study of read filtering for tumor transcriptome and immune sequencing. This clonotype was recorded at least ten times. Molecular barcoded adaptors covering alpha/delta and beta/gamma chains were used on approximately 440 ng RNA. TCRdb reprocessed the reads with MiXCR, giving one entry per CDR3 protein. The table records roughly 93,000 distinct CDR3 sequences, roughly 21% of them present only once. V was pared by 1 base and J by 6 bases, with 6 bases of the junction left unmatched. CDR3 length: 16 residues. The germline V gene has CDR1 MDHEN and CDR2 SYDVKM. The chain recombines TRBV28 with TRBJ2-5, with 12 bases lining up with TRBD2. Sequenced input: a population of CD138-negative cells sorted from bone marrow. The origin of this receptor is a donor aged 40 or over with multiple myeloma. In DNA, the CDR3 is TGTGCCAGCAGTTTATCCGGGACTAGCGGGTGGAAGACCCAGTACTTC. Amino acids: CASSLSGTSGWKTQYF. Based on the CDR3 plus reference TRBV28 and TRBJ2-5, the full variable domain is DVKVTQSSRYLVKRTGEKVFLECVQDMDHENMFWYRQDPGLGLRLIYFSYDVKMKEKGDIPEGYSVSREKKERFSLILESASTNQTSMYLCASSLSGTSGWKTQYFGPGTRLLVL.